One and the same sample provided the 18 T cell receptor beta chains below, sequenced in a study of patients and donors after allogeneic stem cell transplantation. TCRdb re-called the RT-PCR reads with MiXCR, one entry per CDR3 protein. The sample carries about a million distinct CDR3 sequences, approximately 18% recorded once. The sample was blood, either unsorted or a sorted T cell fraction (not recorded which). These receptors were obtained from a human donor who was either an allogeneic HSCT recipient or a stem cell or donor lymphocyte infusion donor (not recorded which). It is not recorded whose cells these are; they may come from a transplant donor.

This clonotype has ten or more counts. The gene calls are TRBV20-1 and TRBJ2-1; 7 bases line up with TRBD2. Germline lookup yields CDR1 DFQATT and CDR2 SNEGSKA (reference sequence). After removal of 6 bases from V and 3 bases from J, the junction contained 11 bases not matched to a gene. This CDR3 is 15 amino acids long. In nucleotides, the CDR3 is TGCAGTGCAACCAGCGGGGTGTCCGTCTACAATGAGCAGTTCTTC. Protein sequence: CSATSGVSVYNEQFF.

This clonotype has a handful of counts. The chain recombines TRBV20-1 with TRBJ2-1; tentative D call: TRBD2 (6 bases). The germline gives CDR1 DFQATT, CDR2 SNEGSKA (reference sequence). This CDR3 comprises 14 residues. The ends were cut back, 5 bases at V and 6 bases at J, with 17 bases in the middle. CDR3 in amino acids: CSALADQWGNEQFF. In DNA form, the CDR3 reads TGCAGTGCTTTAGCGGACCAGTGGGGCAATGAGCAGTTCTTC.

In this sample, this clonotype turned up many times. CDR3 region: CASGPNGLSTDTQYF. The CDR3 DNA sequence: TGTGCCAGTGGTCCGAATGGACTTTCCACAGATACGCAGTATTTT. The V and J genes are TRBV12-3 or TRBV12-4 and TRBJ2-3, with D maybe TRBD2 (5 bases). There are 15 residues in the CDR3. Trimming stripped 9 bases from V and 2 bases from J, with 18 bases between.

A few counts support this clonotype. CDR3 coding DNA: TGTGCCAGCACCAGAAGCCCCCGGGTCTCTGGGGCCAACGTCCTGACTTTC. Protein product: CASTRSPRVSGANVLTF. The genes are TRBV5-6 and TRBJ2-6; no clear D gene. Germline V gives CDR1 SGHDT, CDR2 YYEEEE. V lost 6 bases, J lost 0 bases, and 16 bases lay in between. This CDR3 is built from 17 residues.

The chain joins TRBV19 to TRBJ1-4; TRBD1 might be the D (6 bases). The germline V gene has CDR1 LNHDA and CDR2 SQIVND (reference sequence). Trimming pared 6 bases from V and 0 bases from J, leaving 23 bases between. The CDR3 is made up of 19 amino acids. CDR3 nucleotide sequence: TGTGCCAGTAGAGAGTGGGACATTTGGAAACGTGCAACTAATGAAAAACTGTTTTTT. Residues: CASREWDIWKRATNEKLFF.

The chain carries TRBV7-9 and TRBJ2-3; 11 nucleotides match TRBD1. The CDR3 consists of 15 residues. With V trimmed by 4 bases and J by 2 bases, 2 bases remained unmatched. The V gene's germline CDR1 is SEHNR and CDR2 FQNEAQ (reference sequence). CDR3 sequence: CASSWGQGVTDTQYF. The CDR3 nucleotides are TGTGCCAGCAGCTGGGGACAGGGGGTCACAGATACGCAGTATTTT.

In this sample, this clonotype turned up a few times. The V and J genes are TRBV20-1 and TRBJ2-5; 9 bases map to TRBD1. The CDR3 runs to 14 residues. With V trimmed by 5 bases and J by 3 bases, 7 bases remained unmatched. CDR1 is DFQATT, CDR2 SNEGSKA, per germline (reference sequence). The CDR3 DNA reads as TGCAGTGCTTTACATCGACAGGGGGAAGAGACCCAGTACTTC. As protein: CSALHRQGEETQYF.

The J gene is TRBJ1-3, the V gene TRBV5-5; D is unresolved. The CDR3 length is 16 residues. Trimming cost V 0 bases and J 0 bases, with 10 bases left between them. Germline V CDR1 and CDR2: SGHKS, YYEKEE (reference sequence). CDR3 DNA: TGTGCCAGCAGCTTGGCTCGGACCTCCTCTGGAAACACCATATATTTT. Protein product: CASSLARTSSGNTIYF.

This clonotype occurred many times. This chain uses TRBV12-3 or TRBV12-4 with TRBJ1-2; a possible D gene is TRBD1 (6 bases). The CDR3 totals 13 residues. Deletions cut 3 bases from V and 4 bases from J, with 9 bases between. As DNA, the CDR3 is TGTGCCAGCAGTTTCACAGGGACCTATGGCTACACCTTC. The encoded protein is CASSFTGTYGYTF.

The genes are TRBV12-3 or TRBV12-4 and TRBJ2-4; TRBD2 might be the D (5 bases). CDR3 length equals 16 residues. V was shortened by 2 bases and J by 4 bases, with 15 bases between the two germline ends. CDR3 amino acids: CASSLSPEGKKNIQYF. In nucleotides, the CDR3 is TGTGCCAGCAGTTTATCACCCGAGGGAAAAAAAAACATTCAGTACTTC.

This clonotype was observed a handful of times. This sequence joins TRBV6-2 or TRBV6-3 and TRBJ1-5; weak D call: TRBD1 (5 bases). Germline-derived CDR1 and CDR2 are MNHEY and SVGEGT. The V gene lost 5 bases and the J gene lost 7 bases, with 12 bases spanning the gap. This CDR3 contains 13 residues. CDR3 in amino acids: CASSDFQGQPQHF. The CDR3 nucleotides read TGTGCCAGCAGTGATTTCCAGGGCCAGCCCCAGCATTTT.

This clonotype has more than one count but fewer than ten. The genes are TRBV14 and TRBJ2-7; D ambiguous. The CDR3 consists of 13 residues. Trimming shortened V by 3 bases and J by 2 bases, and 8 bases separated the two germline ends. Germline CDR1 and CDR2: SGHDN and FVKESK. CDR3 in amino acids: CASSQLPAYEQYF. CDR3 bases: TGTGCCAGCAGCCAGTTACCAGCCTACGAGCAGTACTTC.

This clonotype occurred a few times. This chain connects TRBV5-1 to TRBJ2-7, with 9 bases matching TRBD2. V was clipped by 1 base and J by 2 bases; unmatched bases: 4. From germline, CDR1 is SGHRS and CDR2 YFSETQ. This CDR3 is built from 15 residues. CDR3 in DNA: TGCGCCAGCAGCTTGAGGCCTAGCGGGGCCTACGAGCAGTACTTC. Protein product: CASSLRPSGAYEQYF. The variable domain in full, with the rest retrieved from reference TRBV5-1 and TRBJ2-7, is KAGVTQTPRYLIKTRGQQVTLSCSPISGHRSVSWYQQTPGQGLQFLFEYFSETQRNKGNFPGRFSGRQFSNSRSEMNVSTLELGDSALYLCASSLRPSGAYEQYFGPGTRLTVT.

The chain joins TRBV7-2 to TRBJ1-5, with 8 bases that match TRBD1. Germline V gene sequence: CDR1 SGHTA, CDR2 FQGNSA. The trim removed 6 bases at V and 4 bases at J, leaving 5 bases unmatched. The CDR3 is made up of 14 amino acids. DNA for the CDR3: TGTGCCAGCAGGCCAGGGGGCTTGAATCAGCCCCAGCATTTT. Translating gives CASRPGGLNQPQHF.

Here the CDR3 reads CASSSGDASYNSPLHF. As DNA, the CDR3 is TGCGCCAGCAGCTCTGGGGACGCCTCCTATAATTCACCCCTCCACTTT. This rearrangement joins TRBV5-1 to TRBJ1-6; the D gene is possibly TRBD1 (5 bases). The length of the CDR3 is 16 residues. V gave up 3 bases and J gave up 0 bases, with 10 bases separating them. Germline CDR1 is SGHRS and CDR2 is YFSETQ.

This clonotype has a handful of counts. This sequence joins TRBV10-3 and TRBJ2-3; D uncertain. V dropped 0 bases and J dropped 3 bases, with 13 bases sitting between them. The CDR3 loop spans 16 amino acids. Germline CDR1 is ENHRY and CDR2 is SYGVKD. In nucleotides, the CDR3 is TGTGCCATCAGTGAGTCATTTAAGAAGGTTACAGATACGCAGTATTTT. The encoded protein is CAISESFKKVTDTQYF.

This clonotype was recorded many times. As DNA, the CDR3 is TGTGCCATCTCGGCGATAGCCAAAAACATTCAGTACTTC. It is translated as CAISAIAKNIQYF. The chain employs TRBV10-3 and TRBJ2-4; D uncertain. V lost 8 bases and J lost 0, with 8 bases in between. CDR1 is ENHRY, CDR2 SYGVKD, per germline. This CDR3 comprises 13 residues.

This CDR3 reads CATSRTLAGETDTQYF. The CDR3 DNA reads as TGTGCCACCAGCAGAACACTAGCGGGAGAAACAGATACGCAGTATTTT. This rearrangement joins TRBV15 to TRBJ2-3; 11 bases map to TRBD2. Trimming took 2 bases from V and 3 from J; bases not matched to a gene: 4. Germline CDR1 reads LNHNV; CDR2 reads YYDKDF (reference sequence). This CDR3 has 16 amino acids.